Presented here are 14 T cell receptor beta chains from one specimen sequenced in a study of blood T cell repertoires in COVID-19. Produced via immunoSEQ multiplex PCR; TCRdb's table is partial and in-frame only. This sample carries about 70,000 clones, roughly 84% of them seen once, and the ten largest clones take 11%. Sequencing was carried out using peripheral blood. All receptors derive from a woman between 18 and 29 years old with acute or convalescent COVID-19.

The chain joins TRBV6-5 to TRBJ2-7; TRBD2 matches 9 bases. The CDR3 runs to 15 residues. Looked up from germline, CDR1 is MNHEY and CDR2 is SVGAGI. J gave up 2 bases and V 6 bases, and 8 bases lay outside the gene matches. The CDR3 DNA follows: TGTGCCAGCAGGGAGATGACTAGCGGAACCTACGAGCAGTACTTC. It is translated as CASREMTSGTYEQYF.

This sequence joins TRBV11-2 and TRBJ1-2, with a tentative D call TRBD1 (6 bases). The CDR3 sequence is 14 residues long. Germline values: CDR1 SGHAT, CDR2 FQNNGV. The V and J ends lost 0 bases and 4 bases respectively, with 9 bases between them. The DNA for the CDR3 is TGTGCCAGCAGCTTAGATACAGGGTTCTATGGCTACACCTTC. This codes for CASSLDTGFYGYTF.

V is TRBV27 and J is TRBJ1-1; 7 bases agree with TRBD1. Looked up from germline, CDR1 is MNHEY and CDR2 is SMNVEV (reference sequence). The V segment lost 7 bases and the J segment 1 base; nucleotides outside the gene matches: 6. CDR3 length equals 14 residues. CDR3 sequence (DNA): TGTGCCAGCAAAAGGGGGCAGGGGAACACTGAAGCTTTCTTT. As protein: CASKRGQGNTEAFF.

There are a few counts of this clone. The chain joins TRBV19 to TRBJ1-1; TRBD1 matches at 8 bases. Trimming removed 2 bases from V and 5 bases from J; junction bases left unmatched: 31. This CDR3 is built from 23 residues. Germline lookup yields CDR1 LNHDA and CDR2 SQIVND (reference sequence). CDR3 nucleotides: TGTGCCAGTAGTATAAGGGCCAGGGGGCTGGAACCAAACTACCTGGGTTATTTGACTGAAGCTTTCTTT. Residues: CASSIRARGLEPNYLGYLTEAFF.

V gene TRBV3-1 (or the pseudogene TRBV3-2) combines with J gene TRBJ1-1; tentatively, D is TRBD1 (5 bases). The CDR3 is made up of 13 amino acids. Between the trimmed V and J ends, which lost 4 bases and 11 bases, there was a span of 17 bases. Germline CDR1 is LGHDT and CDR2 is YNNKEL (reference sequence). The CDR3: CASSLNPGGNAFF. CDR3 bases: TGTGCCAGCAGCCTAAACCCCGGGGGTAATGCTTTCTTT.

The V call is TRBV19, the J call TRBJ2-2, with D possibly TRBD1 on 6 matching bases. Trimming removed 8 bases from V and 2 bases from J, with 15 bases in between. CDR1 is LNHDA and CDR2 is SQIVND in the germline V gene (reference sequence). There are 15 residues in the CDR3. The CDR3 DNA reads as TGTGCCAGTGGTCTTGGGGACACAAACACCGGGGAGCTGTTTTTT. This encodes CASGLGDTNTGELFF.

This chain connects TRBV10-2 to TRBJ2-2; 8 nucleotides line up with TRBD1. CDR3 size: 16 residues. CDR1 and CDR2 from the germline V gene are WSHSY and SAAADI. J was trimmed by 5 bases and V by 2 bases; bases with no gene match: 7. CDR3 loop: CASSEAGRGLTGELFF. The CDR3 nucleotides read TGCGCCAGCAGTGAGGCTGGCAGGGGGCTTACCGGGGAGCTGTTTTTT.

The chain joins TRBV2 to TRBJ1-5; D gene unclear. CDR1 and CDR2 (germline): SNHLY, FYNNEI. Trimming took off 7 bases at V and 4 bases at J, with 14 bases between the two ends. The CDR3 totals 14 residues. CDR3 residues: CASTTKRVNQPQHF. The CDR3 DNA is TGTGCCAGCACTACCAAACGGGTGAATCAGCCCCAGCATTTT.

The chain couples TRBV6-5 to TRBJ1-2; 9 nucleotides match TRBD1. Germline V gene sequence: CDR1 MNHEY, CDR2 SVGAGI. The CDR3 consists of 13 residues. Trimming cost V 8 bases and J 5 bases; bases outside gene matches: 6. The CDR3 reads CASRDRGVYGYTF. The CDR3, as DNA: TGTGCCAGCCGAGACAGGGGGGTATATGGCTACACCTTC.

This sequence joins TRBV6-5 and TRBJ2-1, with 8 positions matching TRBD2. CDR1 is MNHEY, CDR2 SVGAGI, per germline. This CDR3 has 15 amino acids. After removal of 0 bases from V and 7 bases from J, the junction contained 5 bases not matched to a gene. The CDR3 loop reads CASSYSRGAKNEQFF. CDR3 DNA sequence: TGTGCCAGCAGTTACTCGCGGGGGGCCAAAAATGAGCAGTTCTTC.

The J gene is TRBJ2-1, the V gene TRBV6-5, with 11 bases that match TRBD1. V was clipped by 6 bases and J by 2 bases; unmatched bases: 3. The CDR3 spans 15 residues. The germline CDR1 and CDR2 sequences are MNHEY and SVGAGI. CDR3 sequence (DNA): TGTGCCAGCAGACGGGGACAGGGGGCCTACAATGAGCAGTTCTTC. Translated, it gives CASRRGQGAYNEQFF.

The chain combines TRBV4-2 with TRBJ2-3; maybe TRBD2 (6 bases). The CDR3 loop spans 15 amino acids. V lost 4 bases and J 0 bases, leaving 11 bases between the germline ends. Germline lookup yields CDR1 LGHNA and CDR2 YNFKEQ. For the CDR3, the DNA is TGTGCCAGCAGCCGTCAGCGGGCTAGCACAGATACGCAGTATTTT. This encodes CASSRQRASTDTQYF.

In its sample, this clone was seen once. The chain uses TRBV6-5 and TRBJ2-3, with D possibly TRBD2 on 5 matching bases. Germline V gene data show CDR1 as MNHEY and CDR2 as SVGAGI. This CDR3 has 14 amino acids. The ends were cut back, 6 bases at V and 2 bases at J, with 12 bases in the middle. This CDR3 reads CASSEGWTTDTQYF. The CDR3, as DNA: TGTGCCAGCAGCGAGGGTTGGACCACAGATACGCAGTATTTT.

This clone was detected many times. The rearrangement uses TRBV3-1 (or the pseudogene TRBV3-2) and TRBJ1-5; D is ambiguous. This CDR3 has 12 residues. The germline V gene has CDR1 LGHDT and CDR2 YNNKEL (reference sequence). Trimming left V 2 bases short and J 6 bases short, with 5 bases between. CDR3 residues: CASSQRGQPQHF. The CDR3 bases are TGTGCCAGCAGCCAAAGAGGTCAGCCCCAGCATTTT.